The rows below give T cell receptor beta chains drawn from one sample of a study of blood T cell repertoires in COVID-19. Measured with immunoSEQ multiplex PCR; TCRdb has only the in-frame clones, and not every one. The sample comprises roughly 110,000 clones, approximately 85% of which are singletons, and roughly 3.5% rests with the top ten. The specimen sequenced was peripheral blood. These receptors originate from a man in his forties with acute or convalescent COVID-19. Both conserved end residues are part of each CDR3. The D gene is left open where the match is weak. Clone size is stated in some rows and not others, as once, few, many or a class when expanded.

j_call	v_call	d_call	clone_size	cdr3_nt	cdr3_aa
TRBJ2-1	TRBV9	TRBD2	once	TGTGCCAGCAGCGTAGTTCTAGCGGGGGCGGGTGAGCAGTTCTTC	CASSVVLAGAGEQFF
TRBJ2-2	TRBV18	-	-	TGTGCCAGCTCAGACAAGCTCACCGGGGAGCTGTTTTTT	CASSDKLTGELFF
TRBJ1-6	TRBV5-4	-	few	TGTGCCAGCAGCGGGGCGTGGCAGGGTTATAATTCACCCCTCCACTTT	CASSGAWQGYNSPLHF
TRBJ2-3	TRBV20-1	-	-	TGCAGTGCTAGTAGGGCGGGGACAGACACAGATACGCAGTATTTT	CSASRAGTDTDTQYF
TRBJ2-1	TRBV5-1	TRBD2	-	TGCGCCAGCAGCGTGACTAGCGGGGGGCATGATGAGCAGTTCTTC	CASSVTSGGHDEQFF
TRBJ1-4	TRBV15	TRBD1	few	TGTGCCACCAGCAGTTACGCCGGGACAGGGAATGAAAAACTGTTTTTT	CATSSYAGTGNEKLFF
TRBJ2-2	TRBV4-1	TRBD1	-	TGCGCCAGCAGCCAAGAGCTACAGGGGACGACCGGGGAGCTGTTTTTT	CASSQELQGTTGELFF
TRBJ2-5	TRBV3-1/TRBV3-2	TRBD2	-	TGTGCCAGCAGCTCCCGACTAGCGGGGGGCCCGTACCAAGAGACCCAGTACTTC	CASSSRLAGGPYQETQYF
TRBJ2-5	TRBV7-2	-	-	TGTGCCAGCAGCGCTGTGGGACTTCCAGGGGAGACCCAGTACTTC	CASSAVGLPGETQYF
TRBJ1-1	TRBV24-1	TRBD1	-	TGTGCCACCAGTGACTCTGGACAGGGCCCCACTGAAGCTTTCTTT	CATSDSGQGPTEAFF
TRBJ2-1	TRBV7-3	-	-	TGTGCCAGCAGCTTAATGGCTAGTTCTTACAATGAGCAGTTCTTC	CASSLMASSYNEQFF
TRBJ2-7	TRBV19	TRBD2	-	TGTGCCAGTAGCCGTTCCAGCGGGGGAGGCTACGAGCAGTACTTC	CASSRSSGGGYEQYF
TRBJ1-2	TRBV11-2	-	-	TGTGCCAGCAGCTTAGATTCCCCGGAGCCGTTCTATGGCTACACCTTC	CASSLDSPEPFYGYTF
TRBJ1-1	TRBV5-1	-	-	TGCGCCAGCAGCTTGGTGGGGGGGAACACTGAAGCTTTCTTT	CASSLVGGNTEAFF
TRBJ2-1	TRBV24-1	-	-	TGTGCCACCACTACAGGATGGAACAATGAGCAGTTCTTC	CATTTGWNNEQFF
TRBJ1-2	TRBV6-2/TRBV6-3	-	-	TGTGCCAGCAGTTCCGGGACAAACTATGGCTACACCTTC	CASSSGTNYGYTF
TRBJ2-2	TRBV7-9	-	-	TGTGCCAGCAGCCCTACTGGACGGGGTTCTAACGGGGAGCTGTTTTTT	CASSPTGRGSNGELFF
TRBJ2-7	TRBV6-4	TRBD1	-	TGTGCCAGCAGTGACTCGACAGGGATCTTGGTTTTGTATTCCTACGAGCAGTACTTC	CASSDSTGILVLYSYEQYF
TRBJ2-1	TRBV6-2/TRBV6-3	-	-	TGTGCCAGCAGTTATGGGCCAGCGGGCCTCAATGAGCAGTTCTTC	CASSYGPAGLNEQFF
TRBJ2-6	TRBV30	-	-	TGTGCCTGGAGATCCTTCAGTTCTGGGGCCAACGTCCTGACTTTC	CAWRSFSSGANVLTF
TRBJ2-1	TRBV24-1	TRBD1	-	TGTGCCACCAGTGATTGGGGACAGGGGACAGGTGAGCAGTTCTTC	CATSDWGQGTGEQFF
TRBJ2-7	TRBV7-2	-	-	TGTGCCAGCAGCCCCAGTCCCGGGAGAGTCTACGAGCAGTACTTC	CASSPSPGRVYEQYF
TRBJ1-1	TRBV6-6	TRBD1	-	TGTGCCAGCAGTGCCGGGACAGGGGTCACGAACACTGAAGCTTTCTTT	CASSAGTGVTNTEAFF
TRBJ2-3	TRBV9	TRBD2	-	TGTGCCAGCAGCGTCGGTGGACTAGCGGGGCATTCTAGCACAGATACGCAGTATTTT	CASSVGGLAGHSSTDTQYF
TRBJ2-1	TRBV5-5	TRBD2	once	TGTGCCAGCAGCGCCTTTAGGACTAGCGTCAATGAGCAGTTCTTC	CASSAFRTSVNEQFF
TRBJ2-7	TRBV27	-	-	TGTGCCAGCAGTTTATCGAGGGATTACGAGCAGTACTTC	CASSLSRDYEQYF
TRBJ2-1	TRBV5-1	-	-	TGCGCCAGCAGCTTTGGAGGGGGGGAGAATGAGCAGTTCTTC	CASSFGGGENEQFF
TRBJ1-3	TRBV7-9	-	-	TGTGCCAGCAGCTCCCTTAGACAGTCTGGAAACACCATATATTTT	CASSSLRQSGNTIYF
TRBJ1-5	TRBV30	TRBD1	-	TGTGCCTGGAGTGAGGGAGGGACAGGGGATCAGCCCCAGCATTTT	CAWSEGGTGDQPQHF
TRBJ1-5	TRBV19	-	-	TGTGCCAGTAGTATGCCAGGAGGGCCCAATCAGCCCCAGCATTTT	CASSMPGGPNQPQHF
TRBJ1-4	TRBV13	-	-	TGTGCCAGCAGCTCGTCGCAGGGCACTAATGAAAAACTGTTTTTT	CASSSSQGTNEKLFF
TRBJ2-3	TRBV12-5	-	-	TGTGCTAGTGGTTTGCCTAGCTCGTATTTT	CASGLPSSYF
TRBJ2-7	TRBV11-2	TRBD1	-	TGTGCCAGCAGCCAAGGGACAGGGGGCGTCTACGAGCAGTACTTC	CASSQGTGGVYEQYF
TRBJ1-1	TRBV13	-	-	TGTGCCAGCAGCGGCAAGGAGGGGAACACTGAAGCTTTCTTT	CASSGKEGNTEAFF
TRBJ2-1	TRBV6-5	TRBD2	-	TGTGCCAGCCGGGGACTAGCGCCCCGCAATGAGCAGTTCTTC	CASRGLAPRNEQFF
TRBJ2-3	TRBV4-1	TRBD1	-	TGCGCCAGCAGTCCCGGACAGGGGGCTACAGATACGCAGTATTTT	CASSPGQGATDTQYF
TRBJ1-5	TRBV10-3	-	once	TGTGCCATCAGTGAGTCCGGGGGCAATCAGCCCCAGCATTTT	CAISESGGNQPQHF
TRBJ1-5	TRBV4-1	-	-	TGCGCCAGCAGCCAAGATCGTTCGACACCTAGCAATCAGCCCCAGCATTTT	CASSQDRSTPSNQPQHF
TRBJ2-2	TRBV3-1/TRBV3-2	TRBD2	-	TGTGCCAGCAGCCCTGGACTAGCCGGGGAGCTGTTTTTT	CASSPGLAGELFF
TRBJ2-3	TRBV6-2/TRBV6-3	-	-	TGTGCCAGCAGTTACCGCGACACAGATACGCAGTATTTT	CASSYRDTDTQYF
TRBJ2-2	TRBV7-7	-	-	TGTGCCAGCAGCTCCGGTCCGACCGGGGAGCTGTTTTTT	CASSSGPTGELFF